The rows below give T cell receptor beta chains drawn from one sample of a study of T-cell memory formation after mild COVID-19. TCRdb fed the 5' RACE reads into MiXCR, producing one record per CDR3 protein. The data hold about 340,000 distinct CDR3 sequences, with about 15% observed a single time. Specimen: PBMCs or a T cell subset sorted from them (not recorded which). The receptors stem from a man in his late teens or twenties who had mild COVID-19 (a few samples of this study predate the infection). Cell type and time point are not known. Each CDR3 is given with its conserved first and last residue. D genes are given only for firm matches. The size entry is marked missing in some rows and otherwise reads once, few, many or a size class.

>few|TRBJ2-2|TRBV5-1|TRBD2
CASSLVSPGLAGGSNTGELFF
TGCGCCAGCAGCTTGGTATCACCGGGACTAGCGGGGGGCTCGAACACCGGGGAGCTGTTTTTT
>-|TRBJ1-2|TRBV21-1|-
CASSKFSNIFYGYTF
TGTGCCAGCAGCAAATTTTCAAACATCTTCTATGGCTACACCTTC
>-|TRBJ1-1|TRBV10-3|-
CAIIASGGSDTEAFF
TGTGCCATCATAGCCTCTGGTGGCAGTGACACTGAAGCTTTCTTT
>-|TRBJ2-1|TRBV20-1|-
CSAMGHFSYNEQFF
TGCAGTGCCATGGGGCACTTCTCCTACAATGAGCAGTTCTTC
>-|TRBJ2-1|TRBV12-3/TRBV12-4|TRBD1
CAGRQGSYNEQFF
TGTGCCGGCCGACAGGGGAGCTACAATGAGCAGTTCTTC
>few|TRBJ2-5|TRBV7-9|TRBD1
CASSLRRTGRETQYF
TGTGCCAGCAGCTTACGTCGGACAGGGAGGGAGACCCAGTACTTC
>-|TRBJ1-1|TRBV5-5|-
CASSLGSGQEAFF
TGTGCCAGCAGCCTTGGTTCGGGACAAGAAGCTTTCTTT
>-|TRBJ2-1|TRBV30|-
CAWSAFRVPTNEQFF
TGTGCCTGGAGTGCCTTCAGGGTCCCGACCAATGAGCAGTTCTTC
>once|TRBJ1-4|TRBV6-6|TRBD1
CASSNVQGAEEKLFF
TGTGCCAGCAGTAATGTACAGGGGGCTGAGGAAAAACTGTTTTTT
>few|TRBJ1-2|TRBV7-2|-
CASSLGGDFGYTF
TGTGCCAGCAGCTTGGGGGGAGATTTCGGCTACACCTTC
>-|TRBJ2-6|TRBV29-1|-
CSVEDLNPQVLNSGANVLTF
TGCAGCGTTGAAGATCTTAATCCACAGGTTCTTAACTCTGGGGCCAACGTCCTGACTTTC
>-|TRBJ2-4|TRBV6-2/TRBV6-3|-
CASKLAGPVAKNIQYF
TGTGCCAGCAAGCTCGCGGGGCCTGTAGCCAAAAACATTCAGTACTTC
>-|TRBJ2-3|TRBV5-1|-
CASSPAGGDTQYF
TGCGCCAGCAGCCCTGCCGGGGGAGATACGCAGTATTTT
>-|TRBJ1-1|TRBV29-1|-
CSVKTTNTEAFF
TGCAGCGTAAAGACTACGAACACTGAAGCTTTCTTT
>-|TRBJ2-5|TRBV4-3|-
CASSGGWLYQETQYF
TGCGCCAGCAGCGGAGGTTGGCTGTATCAAGAGACCCAGTACTTC
>few|TRBJ2-3|TRBV5-1|TRBD2
CASSPGLAGGQDTQYF
TGCGCCAGCAGCCCCGGACTAGCGGGGGGGCAAGATACGCAGTATTTT
>-|TRBJ1-1|TRBV12-3/TRBV12-4|-
CASIPTGARGAFF
TGTGCCAGCATCCCAACCGGGGCCAGGGGTGCTTTCTTT
>-|TRBJ1-5|TRBV2|-
CASSPPDGHQPQHF
TGTGCCAGCAGTCCCCCCGACGGTCATCAGCCCCAGCATTTT
>few|TRBJ1-1|TRBV12-3/TRBV12-4|-
CASSFGESTEAFF
TGTGCCAGCAGTTTTGGGGAGAGCACTGAAGCTTTCTTT
>-|TRBJ2-6|TRBV12-5|-
CASGLRQDRSGANVLTF
TGTGCTAGTGGTTTGCGACAGGATCGCTCTGGGGCCAACGTCCTGACTTTC
>few|TRBJ2-3|TRBV7-2|-
CASTRGAFTDTQYF
TGTGCCAGCACCCGGGGGGCGTTTACAGATACGCAGTATTTT
>few|TRBJ2-1|TRBV6-5|TRBD1
CASSTDRDSYNEQFF
TGTGCCAGCAGCACCGACAGGGATTCTTACAATGAGCAGTTCTTC